The entry that follows covers one TCR beta chain sequence. Antigen specificity is unknown. The V gene's germline CDR1 is SGHVS and CDR2 FQNEAQ. The CDR3 sequence is 15 residues long. The V and J ends lost 5 bases and 0 bases respectively, with 14 bases between them. Sequencing was performed with immunoSEQ multiplex PCR; in TCRdb, only in-frame clones are kept and a portion is missing. Of about 13,000 clones in the sample, 67% were seen once. This sample was included in a study of OX40 agonist ivuxolimab in advanced cancers. As for the study in general: Patients enrolled in dose escalation were diagnosed with hepatocellular carcinoma, melanoma, renal cell or head and neck cancer.

Study outcomes and limitations: At 0.1 to 3.0 mg/kg and by week 6, clonal expansion occurred in CD4+ and CD8+ blood T cells.

The sample here was CD4+ or CD8+ T cells sorted from blood, taken in a trial of the OX40 agonist ivuxolimab. The receptor's source is an adult with an advanced solid tumor such as melanoma, head and neck, liver or kidney cancer. The V call is TRBV7-8, the J call TRBJ2-7; the D gene is possibly TRBD1 (6 bases). The CDR3 here is CASSPGQSRSYEQYF. The DNA of the CDR3 is TGTGCCAGCAGCCCCGGACAGAGCCGCTCCTACGAGCAGTACTTC.